This paragraph reports one TCR beta chain. Its matching antigen is unknown. The data were taken from a study of T cell responses to AZD1222 COVID-19 vaccine. This CDR3 has 14 residues. Trimming cost V 7 bases and J 3 bases; bases outside gene matches: 5. Germline loops: CDR1 SGHAT, CDR2 FQNNGV. Data came from immunoSEQ multiplex PCR; TCRdb stores just in-frame clones and leaves some out. Here the sample spans some 140,000 clones, 80% to 95% being singletons. Study-level results: Seropositive AZD1222 recipients at baseline numbered only 6 or 7. No repertoire was sampled before or during the peak T cell response, only after it. Across the whole spike, CD4 TCRs peaked at regions 160-218 and 743-854.

The clonotype originates from an adult in good health. The chain links TRBV11-2 to TRBJ2-7; 11 nucleotides agree with TRBD1. The source was peripheral blood, collected on day 0 of AZD1222 vaccination. This CDR3 reads CASTRGQGDYEQYF. DNA of the CDR3: TGTGCCAGCACCAGGGGACAGGGGGACTACGAGCAGTACTTC.